The 32 T cell receptor beta chains listed next were all sequenced from one sample in a study of shared clonotypes between healthy human individuals. The repertoire was sequenced with immunoSEQ multiplex PCR; TCRdb's copy has only in-frame clones and lacks some. This sample has nearly 500,000 clones, with roughly four fifths found just once. The source material was PBMCs. The source of these receptors is a middle-aged woman in good health. Some clones in this sample may be carry-over from other donors' samples.

Concerning this clone itself: It differs at one base from a far larger clone, so likely a read error. The same CDR3 can be traced to other DNA sequences in this sample. V gene TRBV6-5 combines with J gene TRBJ2-7; 9 bases fit TRBD1. The CDR3 totals 16 residues. Unmatched junction bases numbered 8, after V lost 0 bases and J lost 5 bases. From germline, CDR1 is MNHEY and CDR2 SVGAGI. The chain's CDR3 is CASSYSPGTGLDEQYF. The CDR3 region has the DNA TGTGCCAGCAGTTACTCCCCCGGGACAGGGCTTGACGAGCAGTACTTC.

CDR3 loop: CSVLGTGKSYEQYF. For the CDR3, the DNA is TGCAGCGTCCTCGGGACAGGGAAGTCCTACGAGCAGTACTTC. The rearrangement uses TRBV29-1 and TRBJ2-7; 9 bases align to TRBD1. V lost 6 bases and J lost 1; bases outside the gene matches: 7. The CDR3 has 14 amino acids. CDR1 and CDR2 from the germline V gene are SQVTM and ANQGSEA.

The chain combines TRBV11-3 with TRBJ2-1; D not certain. Trimming cost V 4 bases and J 12 bases, with 16 bases left between them. The CDR3 loop spans 13 amino acids. Germline V lookup: CDR1 SGHNT, CDR2 YENEEA. The chain's CDR3 is CASSSRGLVGQFF. CDR3 nucleotide sequence: TGTGCCAGCAGCTCCCGTGGGCTTGTCGGGCAGTTCTTC.

Note on this clone: Other DNA sequences in the same sample also yield this CDR3. V usage is TRBV7-3 and J usage is TRBJ2-5; 7 bases align to TRBD2. V gave up 0 bases and J gave up 3 bases; unmatched junction bases: 1. Germline values: CDR1 SGHTA, CDR2 FQGTGA. CDR3 length equals 14 residues. The CDR3 DNA reads TGTGCCAGCAGCTTAACGGGAGGGGAAGAGACCCAGTACTTC. Its translation is CASSLTGGEETQYF. The full variable domain, its missing parts supplied by reference TRBV7-3 and TRBJ2-5, is GAGVSQTPSNKVTEKGKYVELRCDPISGHTALYWYRQSLGQGPEFLIYFQGTGAADDSGLPNDRFFAVRPEGSVSTLKIQRTERGDSAVYLCASSLTGGEETQYFGPGTRLLVL.

The chain recombines TRBV7-2 with TRBJ2-7; 9 nucleotides match TRBD2. Trimming removed 3 bases from V and 8 bases from J; junction bases left unmatched: 8. CDR1 and CDR2 from the germline V gene are SGHTA and FQGNSA. CDR3 size: 14 residues. CDR3 nucleotides: TGTGCCAGCAGCTTTACTAGCGGGCCTCATAAGCAGTACTTC. This codes for CASSFTSGPHKQYF.

This chain uses TRBV2 with TRBJ2-1, with 7 nucleotides matching TRBD1. This CDR3 is built from 16 residues. CDR1 and CDR2 from the germline V gene are SNHLY and FYNNEI. V shed 6 bases and J 0 bases; nucleotides not matched to a gene: 8. For the CDR3, the DNA is TGTGCCAGCAGAGTAGGCAGGGGGAACTCCTACAATGAGCAGTTCTTC. Its protein product is CASRVGRGNSYNEQFF.

Comment on this clone: The sample carries other DNA sequences with the same CDR3. The V gene is TRBV30, the J gene TRBJ1-3, with D hard to call. The CDR3 totals 11 residues. The germline V and J ends were trimmed by 1 base and 4 bases, with 2 bases remaining between them. Germline loops: CDR1 GTSNPN, CDR2 SVGIG (reference sequence). CDR3 DNA: TGTGCCTGGAGTGCGGGAAACACCATATATTTT. Translating gives CAWSAGNTIYF.

J is TRBJ2-2 and V is TRBV5-1; tentatively, D is TRBD1 (6 bases). The CDR3 spans 14 residues. The germline CDR1 and CDR2 sequences are SGHRS and YFSETQ. V dropped 6 bases and J dropped 7 bases, with 16 bases sitting between them. DNA for the CDR3: TGCGCCAGCACCCCGAACAGGGCTGGCGGGGAGCTGTTTTTT. This encodes CASTPNRAGGELFF.

V is TRBV7-8 and J is TRBJ2-7; 9 bases map to TRBD1. J lost 1 base, V lost 1 base, and 2 bases had no gene match. CDR1 is SGHVS and CDR2 is FQNEAQ in the germline V gene. The CDR3 length is 15 residues. DNA of the CDR3: TGTGCCAGCAGCTTAGGGACAGGGGCTTCCTACGAGCAGTACTTC. Residues: CASSLGTGASYEQYF.

J is TRBJ2-1 and V is TRBV28, with 13 positions matching TRBD2. This CDR3 comprises 18 residues. CDR1 is MDHEN and CDR2 is SYDVKM in the germline V gene. The junction had 16 bases not matched to a gene; V was cut back by 5 bases and J by 9 bases. The CDR3 DNA reads as TGTGCCAGCAGTACTCCACCCCGGACTAGCGGGAGAGGGGGTGAGCAGTTCTTC. Translation: CASSTPPRTSGRGGEQFF. Complete variable domain (other parts from reference TRBV28 and TRBJ2-1): DVKVTQSSRYLVKRTGEKVFLECVQDMDHENMFWYRQDPGLGLRLIYFSYDVKMKEKGDIPEGYSVSREKKERFSLILESASTNQTSMYLCASSTPPRTSGRGGEQFFGPGTRLTVL.

The chain joins TRBV28 to TRBJ2-3, with 12 nucleotides matching TRBD2. CDR1 is MDHEN and CDR2 is SYDVKM in the germline V gene. Trimming cost V 10 bases and J 0 bases; bases outside gene matches: 2. The CDR3 runs 14 residues. The CDR3 coding sequence is TGTGCCACCGGACTAGCGGGAAGCACAGATACGCAGTATTTT. Protein product: CATGLAGSTDTQYF.

The chain links TRBV5-1 to TRBJ1-5, with TRBD1 as a possible D gene (6 bases). The CDR3 totals 14 residues. V was cut by 1 base and J by 5 bases, with 10 bases left in between. Germline loops: CDR1 SGHRS, CDR2 YFSETQ. As DNA, the CDR3 is TGCGCCAGCAGCTTGACAGGGAGCGATCAGCCCCAGCATTTT. Translating it yields CASSLTGSDQPQHF.

DNA for the CDR3: TGTGCCAGCAGCTTGTCGAATAACTACTACGAGCAGTACTTC. Translating it yields CASSLSNNYYEQYF. This chain uses TRBV5-4 with TRBJ2-7; D remains ambiguous. The CDR3 is 14 residues long. V was pared by 1 base and J by 3 bases, with 11 bases between. CDR1 and CDR2 from the germline V gene are SGHNT and YYREEE (reference sequence).

To note about this clone: This sample also contains other DNA sequences that code for the same CDR3. CDR3 sequence: CASSFVDTEAFF. In nucleotides, the CDR3 is TGTGCCAGCAGTTTTGTGGACACTGAAGCTTTCTTT. The chain employs TRBV28 and TRBJ1-1; no definite D call. In germline, CDR1 is MDHEN, CDR2 SYDVKM. The CDR3 has 12 amino acids. Trimming left V 3 bases short and J 3 bases short, with 5 bases between.

This clone was recorded only once. J is TRBJ2-1 and V is TRBV7-6; 9 bases map to TRBD2. Germline assignment: CDR1 SGHVS and CDR2 FNYEAQ. The CDR3 extends over 18 amino acids. V gave up 2 bases and J gave up 4 bases; unmatched junction bases: 12. CDR3 sequence (DNA): TGTGCCAGCAGCTTACGGCGGGAGGGAGGAATACTTTACAATGAGCAGTTCTTC. It translates to CASSLRREGGILYNEQFF. Supplemented by reference TRBV7-6 and TRBJ2-1, the full variable domain reads GAGVSQSPRYKVTKRGQDVALRCDPISGHVSLYWYRQALGQGPEFLTYFNYEAQQDKSGLPNDRFSAERPEGSISTLTIQRTEQRDSAMYRCASSLRREGGILYNEQFFGPGTRLTVL.

This clone was recorded a few times. Written as DNA, the CDR3 is TGTGCCAGCAGCTTGTCGCGAGAGACCCAGTACTTC. Its protein product is CASSLSRETQYF. The V gene is TRBV5-4, the J gene TRBJ2-5, with D unresolved. With 1 base removed from V and 4 bases from J, the gap between germline ends came to 5 bases. Germline V gives CDR1 SGHNT, CDR2 YYREEE (reference sequence). This CDR3 comprises 12 residues.

The V gene is TRBV19, the J gene TRBJ1-1; 7 bases align to TRBD1. CDR1 and CDR2 (germline): LNHDA, SQIVND (reference sequence). V lost 6 bases and J lost 4; bases outside the gene matches: 8. The CDR3 length is 14 residues. The CDR3 is CASSVQGRGTEAFF. For the CDR3, the DNA is TGTGCCAGTAGCGTACAGGGGAGAGGCACTGAAGCTTTCTTT.

The chain has TRBV9 and TRBJ2-1; D gene ambiguous. Germline-derived CDR1 and CDR2 are SGDLS and YYNGEE. The CDR3 runs to 17 residues. With 0 bases removed from V and 2 bases from J, the gap between germline ends came to 15 bases. DNA for the CDR3: TGTGCCAGCAGCGTAGCGCCCTCAGCTGAAGCCTACAATGAGCAGTTCTTC. Its protein is CASSVAPSAEAYNEQFF.

A note on this clone: This same CDR3 is encoded by further DNA sequences in the sample. The rearrangement joins TRBV7-6 to TRBJ2-5; TRBD2 aligns across 7 bases. With V trimmed by 1 base and J by 2 bases, 1 base remained unmatched. The germline V gene has CDR1 SGHVS and CDR2 FNYEAQ. This CDR3 has 14 amino acids. The CDR3 here is CASSLGLAQETQYF. In nucleotides, the CDR3 is TGTGCCAGCAGCTTAGGACTAGCTCAAGAGACCCAGTACTTC.

The chain combines TRBV19 with TRBJ2-7; 9 bases map to TRBD1. V trimming: 5 bases; J trimming: 3 bases; junction bases outside the gene matches: 11. Germline V gene sequence: CDR1 LNHDA, CDR2 SQIVND (reference sequence). The CDR3 loop spans 16 amino acids. The CDR3: CASSPQGQGPGYEQYF. The CDR3 coding sequence is TGTGCCAGTAGTCCCCAGGGACAGGGCCCCGGCTACGAGCAGTACTTC.

The chain is built from TRBV11-3 and TRBJ2-5, with unresolved D. Germline V gives CDR1 SGHNT, CDR2 YENEEA. The V end was cut by 0 bases, the J end by 7 bases, with 6 bases between. The CDR3 consists of 12 residues. CDR3 in amino acids: CASSLDTRTQYF. CDR3 sequence (DNA): TGTGCCAGCAGCTTAGACACCAGGACCCAGTACTTC.

This clone was observed a single time. Since a far larger clone is one base different, this is likely a read error. The chain recombines TRBV30 with TRBJ2-5, with D perhaps matching TRBD1 (6 bases). This CDR3 region has 14 residues. Per the germline V gene, CDR1 is GTSNPN and CDR2 is SVGIG (reference sequence). CDR3 amino acids: CVWSRQVRQETQYF. The CDR3 coding sequence is TGTGTCTGGAGCCGACAGGTTCGACAAGAGACCCAGTACTTC.

The J gene is TRBJ2-5, the V gene TRBV2; the D gene is possibly TRBD1 (5 bases). This CDR3 is built from 12 residues. Looked up from germline, CDR1 is SNHLY and CDR2 is FYNNEI. V was trimmed by 4 bases and J by 4 bases, leaving 7 bases between them. CDR3 nucleotides: TGTGCCAGCAGTGCGCAGGGAGAGACCCAGTACTTC. Translating gives CASSAQGETQYF.

The chain is built from TRBV5-1 and TRBJ1-3, with 7 positions matching TRBD1. Germline V gene sequence: CDR1 SGHRS, CDR2 YFSETQ. The junction had 8 bases not matched to a gene; V was cut back by 4 bases and J by 4 bases. CDR3 length equals 15 residues. CDR3 region: CASSPGTAAGNTIYF. For the CDR3, the DNA is TGCGCCAGCAGCCCCGGGACAGCCGCCGGAAACACCATATATTTT.

V usage is TRBV9 and J usage is TRBJ2-1; D unresolved. The V gene's germline CDR1 is SGDLS and CDR2 YYNGEE. The CDR3 loop spans 13 amino acids. The ends were cut back, 3 bases at V and 5 bases at J, with 9 bases in the middle. CDR3 residues: CASSARPNNEQFF. CDR3 sequence (DNA): TGTGCCAGCAGCGCCCGCCCTAACAATGAGCAGTTCTTC. Together with reference TRBV9 and TRBJ2-1, the CDR3 gives the full variable domain: DSGVTQTPKHLITATGQRVTLRCSPRSGDLSVYWYQQSLDQGLQFLIQYYNGEERAKGNILERFSAQQFPDLHSELNLSSLELGDSALYFCASSARPNNEQFFGPGTRLTVL.

The chain joins TRBV6-1 to TRBJ2-2; TRBD2 aligns across 8 bases. From germline, CDR1 is MNHNS and CDR2 SASEGT. The CDR3 covers 14 residues. Germline trimming cut 5 bases from V and 10 bases from J; bases unmatched to any gene: 9. The chain's CDR3 is CASSPGLASAELFF. As DNA, the CDR3 is TGTGCCAGCAGTCCCGGACTAGCCTCGGCGGAGCTGTTTTTT.

This clone was detected once. This rearrangement joins TRBV25-1 to TRBJ2-7, with D maybe TRBD2 (6 bases). The V gene lost 2 bases and the J gene lost 1 base, with 12 bases spanning the gap. The CDR3 sequence is 15 residues long. Per the germline V gene, CDR1 is MGHDK and CDR2 is SYGVNS. The CDR3 DNA reads as TGTGCCAGCAGTGAAGGTCTAGCGCCTTCCTACGAGCAGTACTTC. Protein product: CASSEGLAPSYEQYF.

Comments on this clone: A read error is likely, as this CDR3 ends without the conserved phenylalanine or tryptophan. The V and J genes are TRBV13 and TRBJ2-7, with 10 bases lining up with TRBD2. This CDR3 comprises 14 residues. CDR1 is PRHDT, CDR2 FYEKMQ, per germline (reference sequence). V lost 3 bases and J lost 6; bases outside the gene matches: 5. The CDR3: CASSFGSGRVEQYL. Here the CDR3 DNA reads TGTGCCAGCAGCTTCGGCAGCGGGAGGGTCGAGCAGTACCTC.

In DNA, the CDR3 is TGCAGCGTTGGGACAGCCGAGACCCAGTACTTC. Residues: CSVGTAETQYF. This sequence joins TRBV29-1 and TRBJ2-5; D is perhaps TRBD1 (6 bases). CDR1 and CDR2 (germline): SQVTM, ANQGSEA. The CDR3 spans 11 residues. V was trimmed by 4 bases and J by 5 bases, leaving 8 bases between them. The whole variable domain, remainder taken from reference TRBV29-1 and TRBJ2-5, is SAVISQKPSRDICQRGTSLTIQCQVDSQVTMMFWYRQQPGQSLTLIATANQGSEATYESGFVIDKFPISRPNLTFSTLTVSNMSPEDSSIYLCSVGTAETQYFGPGTRLLVL.

The rearrangement links TRBV15 to TRBJ2-1, with D uncertain. The CDR3 spans 12 residues. CDR1 is LNHNV, CDR2 YYDKDF, per germline (reference sequence). The V end lost 5 bases, the J end lost 9 bases, and 11 bases lay between the germline ends. CDR3 nucleotide sequence: TGTGCCACCAGCGGCCCCTGGGTTGAGCAGTTCTTC. Its translation is CATSGPWVEQFF.

The J gene is TRBJ1-2, the V gene TRBV28; no clear D. The ends were cut back, 5 bases at V and 8 bases at J, with 15 bases in the middle. This CDR3 spans 13 amino acids. CDR1 is MDHEN, CDR2 SYDVKM, per germline. The CDR3 bases are TGTGCCAGCAGTCCCTTTTGGGGAAAGGGCTACACCTTC. Its protein is CASSPFWGKGYTF.

In its sample, this clone was seen many times. This chain links TRBV30 with TRBJ1-6, with D uncertain. V was trimmed by 1 base and J by 6 bases, leaving 4 bases between them. This CDR3 has 12 residues. Germline assignment: CDR1 GTSNPN and CDR2 SVGIG (reference sequence). This CDR3 is CAWSDLNSPLHF. The CDR3 DNA sequence: TGTGCCTGGAGTGACCTTAATTCACCCCTCCACTTT.